This T cell receptor (beta chain) emerged from a study of T cell responses to AZD1222 COVID-19 vaccine. About the research overall: Doses given second, at about 4 or about 12 weeks, were pooled.

CDR1 and CDR2 (germline): LNHNV, YYDKDF (reference sequence). The CDR3 runs 12 residues. The protocol was immunoSEQ multiplex PCR, while the TCRdb copy is restricted to in-frame clones and leaves out a portion. The sample lists around 160,000 clones; about nine tenths were seen once. General study results and limits: Donor demographics were predominantly white British with a female majority; clonal diversity may be underestimated. Spike-specific TCR breadth and depth were elevated following two AZD1222 doses. In the spike-specific TCR repertoire, nearly half reportedly target unmutated variant regions.

Concerning this clone: Its target is not known. One end of the junction does not line up with germline, which may come from a read error.

The chain joins TRBV15 to TRBJ1-2, with unresolved D. This sequence was found in an adult in good health. Sequencing was performed on peripheral blood, taken on day 0 of AZD1222 vaccination. The CDR3 protein is CATSRESGGYTF. CDR3 in DNA: TGTGCCACCAGCCGAGAGTCCGGTGGCTACACCTTC.